One T cell receptor beta chain is described in this entry. The target antigen is unknown. The data belong to a study of blood T cells in healthy people across ages. Study-level findings and limits: Age advanced and TCR beta diversity per million T cells fell, roughly linearly. Total diversity from one million sequenced T cells was likely underestimated.

Alongside a J-beta primer mix, a sample-barcoded 5' primer served in a second PCR lasting about 7 to 12 cycles. TCRdb recomputed calls from the 5' RACE reads with MiXCR, one row per CDR3 protein. The sample has fewer than 1 million distinct CDR3 sequences; around 42% are singletons. Whenever a sample was processed, at least 7 million PBMCs were isolated. The sample consisted of blood. The receptor was derived from a man aged 55-75 years in good health.

The CDR3 nucleotides read TGTGCCAGCAGCCAGCGGGTCCCTGCGGTACAGTACTTC. This encodes CASSQRVPAVQYF. The V gene is TRBV7-2, the J gene TRBJ2-7; D possibly corresponds to TRBD2 (6 bases). The CDR3 runs 13 residues. Germline CDR1 is SGHTA and CDR2 is FQGNSA. V lost 5 bases and J lost 10, with 18 bases in between.